The clone carrying this T cell receptor (beta chain) was counted at least ten times. Antigen unknown. V lost 1 base to trimming and J lost 5 bases, with 3 bases between them. This CDR3 contains 12 residues. Germline V CDR1 and CDR2: SEHNR, FQNEAQ (reference sequence). The data were obtained in a study of T cell repertoires in cytomegalovirus infection. TCRdb re-called the reads with MiXCR, one entry per CDR3 protein. In the table there are 900,000 to 950,000 distinct CDR3 sequences, less than 35% of which are singletons. The clonotype was recovered from a human donor in good health (CMV status not recorded). Some clones in this sample may be carry-over from other donors' samples. The chain uses TRBV7-9 and TRBJ1-5; no firm D call. The specimen comprised cultured CD8+ T cells from PBMCs, sampled from culture after CMV antigen stimulation. CDR3 residues: CASSLDDQPQHF. The CDR3 nucleotides read TGTGCCAGCAGCTTAGACGATCAGCCCCAGCATTTT.